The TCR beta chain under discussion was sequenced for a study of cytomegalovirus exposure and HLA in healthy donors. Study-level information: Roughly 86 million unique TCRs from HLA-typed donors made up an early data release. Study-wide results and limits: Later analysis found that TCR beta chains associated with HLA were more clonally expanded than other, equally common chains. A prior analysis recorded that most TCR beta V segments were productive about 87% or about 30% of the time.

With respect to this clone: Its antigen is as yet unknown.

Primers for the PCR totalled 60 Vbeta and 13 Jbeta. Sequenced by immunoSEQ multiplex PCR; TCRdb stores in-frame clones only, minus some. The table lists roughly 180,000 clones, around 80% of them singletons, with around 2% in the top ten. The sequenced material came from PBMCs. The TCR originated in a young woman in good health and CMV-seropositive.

In DNA form, the CDR3 reads TGTGCCAGCAGCTTAGCGCAGGGACAGGGTTATATCGAGCAGTACTTC. Amino acid sequence: CASSLAQGQGYIEQYF. The rearrangement joins TRBV7-6 to TRBJ2-7; 9 bases fit TRBD1. CDR1 is SGHVS, CDR2 FNYEAQ, per germline. This CDR3 spans 16 amino acids. V shed 0 bases and J 6 bases; nucleotides not matched to a gene: 9.